The TCR beta chain described here comes from a study of blood T cell repertoires in COVID-19. The overall study: Samples came from the United States, Italy and Spain, spanning acute and convalescent COVID-19. Sample material is recorded as cDNA or gDNA derived from T cells, B-cell-depleted T cells, or PBMCs.

Method: immunoSEQ multiplex PCR; TCRdb's copy keeps in-frame clones and lacks some. The sample has about 480,000 clones, 88% seen once. The germline CDR1 and CDR2 sequences are MNHEY and SMNVEV (reference sequence). Between the trimmed V and J ends, which lost 3 bases and 4 bases, there was a span of 13 bases. The CDR3 contains 15 residues. All recovered Cohort 3 donors got two negative PCRs, got clearance, or saw symptom resolution. The sample consisted of PBMCs or T cells enriched from blood (not recorded which). The V and J genes are TRBV27 and TRBJ1-5; unclear D gene. This sequence originates from a woman aged 40 to 55 who had recovered from COVID-19. CDR3 DNA: TGTGCCAGCAGTTTTCGTTTCGGCGGTAATCAGCCCCAGCATTTT. This translates into CASSFRFGGNQPQHF.